This entry lists 27 T cell receptor beta chains sequenced from one sample in a study of blood T cell repertoires in COVID-19. Clones were read by immunoSEQ multiplex PCR, and TCRdb kept only the in-frame ones, dropping some. Seen here are tens of thousands of clones, roughly 82% observed once, and the top ten hold around 20%. Specimen: peripheral blood. These receptors were taken from a woman between 45 and 65 years old with acute or convalescent COVID-19.

This sequence joins TRBV7-2 and TRBJ2-7; D may be TRBD1 (6 bases). Germline assignment: CDR1 SGHTA and CDR2 FQGNSA. The germline V and J ends were trimmed by 1 base and 4 bases, with 23 bases remaining between them. This CDR3 region has 18 residues. CDR3 DNA sequence: TGTGCCAGCAGCTTAGTCGGTGCGACAGGCGGATTAGGGTACGAGCAGTACTTC. It encodes CASSLVGATGGLGYEQYF. The complete variable domain, with remaining parts taken from reference TRBV7-2 and TRBJ2-7, reads GAGVSQSPSNKVTEKGKDVELRCDPISGHTALYWYRQSLGQGLEFLIYFQGNSAPDKSGLPSDRFSAERTGGSVSTLTIQRTQQEDSAVYLCASSLVGATGGLGYEQYFGPGTRLTVT.

The chain couples TRBV7-8 to TRBJ2-7; D is ambiguous. The CDR3 runs to 12 residues. Looked up from germline, CDR1 is SGHVS and CDR2 is FQNEAQ. Trimming left V 5 bases short and J 0 bases short, with 5 bases between. In DNA, the CDR3 is TGTGCCAGCAGCGCTAGCTCCTACGAGCAGTACTTC. Translating gives CASSASSYEQYF.

The chain has TRBV2 and TRBJ2-5; the D gene is possibly TRBD2 (5 bases). Germline CDR1 reads SNHLY; CDR2 reads FYNNEI. V shed 6 bases and J shed 2 bases, with 7 bases lying between them. The CDR3 has 12 amino acids. CDR3 nucleotides: TGTGCCAGCAGACGGGATCAAGAGACCCAGTACTTC. Its protein product is CASRRDQETQYF.

This chain uses TRBV4-3 with TRBJ2-1, with TRBD2 identical over 10 bases. The CDR3 is 15 amino acids. J gave up 6 bases and V 7 bases, and 9 bases lay outside the gene matches. From germline, CDR1 is LGHNA and CDR2 YSLEER. This CDR3 reads CASTTIAGGFNEQFF. The CDR3 DNA follows: TGCGCCAGCACCACAATAGCGGGGGGCTTCAATGAGCAGTTCTTC.

The chain employs TRBV2 and TRBJ2-3; D call uncertain. The CDR3 is 13 amino acids. Trimming pared 1 base from V and 5 bases from J, leaving 7 bases between. CDR1 and CDR2 (germline): SNHLY, FYNNEI. CDR3 in amino acids: CASSEGPGDTQYF. The CDR3 DNA follows: TGTGCCAGCAGTGAAGGCCCCGGAGATACGCAGTATTTT.

The V gene is TRBV29-1, the J gene TRBJ2-1, with 8 bases lining up with TRBD2. V was pared by 4 bases and J by 6 bases, with 8 bases of the junction left unmatched. Germline V gene data show CDR1 as SQVTM and CDR2 as ANQGSEA. This CDR3 has 14 amino acids. The CDR3 sequence: CSVVVSGGVNEQFF. As DNA, the CDR3 is TGCAGCGTTGTAGTAAGCGGGGGAGTCAATGAGCAGTTCTTC.

The V gene is TRBV2, the J gene TRBJ1-5; D might be TRBD1 (5 bases). There are 12 residues in the CDR3. Between the trimmed V and J ends, which lost 6 bases and 7 bases, there was a span of 10 bases. Looked up from germline, CDR1 is SNHLY and CDR2 is FYNNEI. CDR3 DNA sequence: TGTGCCAGCAGGAGGGGAGGACAGCCCCAGCATTTT. Amino acids: CASRRGGQPQHF.

The gene calls are TRBV7-2 and TRBJ1-1; D is unclear. Germline V CDR1 and CDR2: SGHTA, FQGNSA. Trimming took 5 bases from V and 0 from J, leaving 7 bases between them. The CDR3 has 13 residues. Written as DNA, the CDR3 is TGTGCCAGCAGCGTAATATTGAACACTGAAGCTTTCTTT. Translation: CASSVILNTEAFF.

V gene TRBV10-2 combines with J gene TRBJ1-2; a weak D match, TRBD1 (6 bases). V was pared by 0 bases and J by 7 bases, with 12 bases between. CDR3 length: 14 amino acids. CDR1 is WSHSY and CDR2 is SAAADI in the germline V gene. The CDR3 here is CASSESRGAAGYTF. As DNA, the CDR3 is TGCGCCAGCAGTGAGTCTCGGGGGGCTGCTGGCTACACCTTC.

The V gene is TRBV6-6, the J gene TRBJ1-2, with D unresolved. Trimming stripped 2 bases from V and 2 bases from J, with 15 bases between. The CDR3 is made up of 16 amino acids. Germline V CDR1 and CDR2: MNHNY, SVGAGI (reference sequence). CDR3 residues: CASSYRESLGNYGYTF. The CDR3 coding sequence is TGTGCCAGCAGTTACAGGGAGTCTTTGGGAAACTATGGCTACACCTTC.

The rearrangement joins TRBV6-1 to TRBJ1-5; 7 bases align to TRBD1. The CDR3 extends over 16 amino acids. The trim removed 4 bases at V and 1 base at J, leaving 7 bases unmatched. Germline V gene data show CDR1 as MNHNS and CDR2 as SASEGT. This chain's CDR3 is CASSALGQWSNQPQHF. CDR3 nucleotide sequence: TGTGCCAGCAGTGCCCTGGGACAGTGGAGCAATCAGCCCCAGCATTTT.

The V gene is TRBV7-3, the J gene TRBJ1-3; D is unclear. Germline loops: CDR1 SGHTA, CDR2 FQGTGA. Trimming took 4 bases from V and 3 from J, leaving 7 bases between them. The CDR3 loop spans 13 amino acids. The CDR3 protein is CASSSKHGNTIYF. In DNA form, the CDR3 reads TGTGCCAGCAGCTCCAAGCATGGAAACACCATATATTTT.

The V gene is TRBV27, the J gene TRBJ2-3; D is possibly TRBD1 (6 bases). CDR3 length: 13 residues. V was cut by 3 bases and J by 4 bases, with 8 bases left in between. Germline CDR1 is MNHEY and CDR2 is SMNVEV (reference sequence). CDR3: CASSLGAADTQYF. CDR3 DNA sequence: TGTGCCAGCAGTTTGGGGGCAGCAGATACGCAGTATTTT.

This clone was seen only once. The chain recombines TRBV30 with TRBJ1-1; no firm D call. The V end was cut by 0 bases, the J end by 0 bases, with 5 bases between. CDR3 length: 13 amino acids. Germline V gene sequence: CDR1 GTSNPN, CDR2 SVGIG (reference sequence). The CDR3 DNA sequence: TGTGCCTGGAGTGTACTAGTGAACACTGAAGCTTTCTTT. This encodes CAWSVLVNTEAFF.

The rearrangement links TRBV19 to TRBJ2-5; tentative D call: TRBD2 (6 bases). V shed 6 bases and J shed 7 bases, with 18 bases lying between them. The CDR3 contains 14 residues. Per germline, CDR1 LNHDA and CDR2 SQIVND (reference sequence). CDR3 in amino acids: CASRTGEPGGTQYF. The DNA of the CDR3 is TGTGCCAGTAGAACGGGAGAACCCGGTGGGACCCAGTACTTC.

The chain employs TRBV5-5 and TRBJ2-3, with 10 bases fitting TRBD2. J lost 5 bases, V lost 4 bases, and 7 bases had no gene match. The CDR3 runs 15 residues. Germline V gives CDR1 SGHKS, CDR2 YYEKEE (reference sequence). Here the CDR3 DNA reads TGTGCCAGCAGCCCCGTGTTAGCGGGAGGAGATACGCAGTATTTT. This codes for CASSPVLAGGDTQYF. The variable domain in full, completed from reference TRBV5-5 and TRBJ2-3, reads DAGVTQSPTHLIKTRGQQVTLRCSPISGHKSVSWYQQVLGQGPQFIFQYYEKEERGRGNFPDRFSARQFPNYSSELNVNALLLGDSALYLCASSPVLAGGDTQYFGPGTRLTVL.

The genes are TRBV25-1 and TRBJ1-4; 7 nucleotides align to TRBD1. The V and J ends lost 0 bases and 5 bases, in that order; junction bases with no gene match: 9. Germline CDR1 MGHDK, CDR2 SYGVNS. The CDR3 is 17 residues long. CDR3 in DNA: TGTGCCAGCAGTGAATACGCCCCAGGGGGATCGAATGAAAAACTGTTTTTT. Translation: CASSEYAPGGSNEKLFF.

The chain joins TRBV5-1 to TRBJ2-1; TRBD2 agrees at 11 bases. There are 16 residues in the CDR3. V dropped 3 bases and J dropped 3; count of bases not matched to a gene: 5. In germline, CDR1 is SGHRS, CDR2 YFSETQ. The CDR3 DNA sequence: TGCGCCAGCAGCTCGACTAGCGGGGACTACTACAATGAGCAGTTCTTC. This gives the protein CASSSTSGDYYNEQFF. Combining the CDR3 with reference TRBV5-1 and TRBJ2-1 gives the whole variable domain KAGVTQTPRYLIKTRGQQVTLSCSPISGHRSVSWYQQTPGQGLQFLFEYFSETQRNKGNFPGRFSGRQFSNSRSEMNVSTLELGDSALYLCASSSTSGDYYNEQFFGPGTRLTVL.

In this sample, this clone turned up once. The chain combines TRBV7-2 with TRBJ1-3, with 10 bases that match TRBD1. With V trimmed by 5 bases and J by 4 bases, 5 bases remained unmatched. CDR1 is SGHTA, CDR2 FQGNSA, per germline. This CDR3 contains 15 residues. The CDR3 sequence is CASSKWTGGGNTIYF. The CDR3 DNA reads as TGTGCCAGCAGCAAGTGGACAGGGGGGGGAAACACCATATATTTT.

Concerning this clone itself: Compared with germline, one end of the junction differs, possibly owing to a read error. The V call is TRBV29-1, the J call TRBJ1-2; D not certain. Germline CDR1 is SQVTM and CDR2 is ANQGSEA. The length of the CDR3 is 13 residues. DNA for the CDR3: TGCAGCGTAGAAGATGCCACCCCGCGTGGCTACACCTTC. Translating it yields CSVEDATPRGYTF.

With regard to this clone: Other nucleotide sequences in the sample specify the same CDR3. The rearrangement links TRBV5-1 to TRBJ2-1, with D possibly being TRBD2 (5 bases). The CDR3 runs to 15 residues. The germline V gene has CDR1 SGHRS and CDR2 YFSETQ. Trimming left V 0 bases short and J 0 bases short, with 7 bases between. The CDR3 reads CASSLDGVSYNEQFF. CDR3 coding DNA: TGCGCCAGCAGCTTGGACGGGGTCTCCTACAATGAGCAGTTCTTC.

This clone was seen more than once but under ten times. The rearrangement links TRBV7-9 to TRBJ2-1; TRBD2 matches 8 bases. Germline CDR1 SEHNR, CDR2 FQNEAQ (reference sequence). The length of the CDR3 is 15 residues. J gave up 9 bases and V 5 bases, and 12 bases lay outside the gene matches. This CDR3 reads CASSPGGGGPGEQFF. CDR3 in DNA: TGTGCCAGCAGCCCGGGAGGGGGGGGACCGGGTGAGCAGTTCTTC.

The J gene is TRBJ2-3, the V gene TRBV4-2, with D possibly matching TRBD2 (6 bases). The V end was cut by 2 bases, the J end by 0 bases, with 12 bases between. The CDR3 sequence is 16 residues long. CDR1 and CDR2 from the germline V gene are LGHNA and YNFKEQ. CDR3 DNA sequence: TGTGCCAGCAGCCAAAACGGGGGTACCAGCACAGATACGCAGTATTTT. Encoded protein: CASSQNGGTSTDTQYF.

The chain combines TRBV6-2 or TRBV6-3 with TRBJ1-1; 7 positions match TRBD1. The CDR3 is 14 amino acids. CDR1 and CDR2 (germline): MNHEY, SVGEGT. V dropped 2 bases and J dropped 5; count of bases not matched to a gene: 5. The CDR3: CASSYPTGITEAFF. CDR3 nucleotide sequence: TGTGCCAGCAGTTACCCGACAGGGATTACTGAAGCTTTCTTT.

The CDR3 sequence: CASTQRQGANGELFF. CDR3 sequence (DNA): TGTGCCAGCACCCAACGACAGGGGGCGAACGGGGAGCTGTTTTTT. The rearrangement links TRBV7-2 to TRBJ2-2, with 10 nucleotides matching TRBD1. Germline CDR1 and CDR2: SGHTA and FQGNSA. With V trimmed by 7 bases and J by 7 bases, 9 bases remained unmatched. CDR3 length equals 15 residues.

The chain carries TRBV6-2 or TRBV6-3 and TRBJ2-1, with 7 nucleotides matching TRBD2. Germline assignment: CDR1 MNHEY and CDR2 SVGEGT. This CDR3 is 16 amino acids long. J lost 5 bases, V lost 0 bases, and 7 bases had no gene match. CDR3 protein: CASSYSLGGGNNEQFF. The DNA for the CDR3 is TGTGCCAGCAGTTACTCCCTAGGCGGGGGAAACAATGAGCAGTTCTTC.

This clone was found once. This chain uses TRBV2 with TRBJ1-5, with 10 bases lining up with TRBD1. Germline loops: CDR1 SNHLY, CDR2 FYNNEI. J gave up 0 bases and V 6 bases, and 2 bases lay outside the gene matches. This CDR3 region has 15 residues. The DNA of the CDR3 is TGTGCCAGCAGCGGACAGGGGGATAGCAATCAGCCCCAGCATTTT. Amino acid sequence: CASSGQGDSNQPQHF.